This T cell receptor (beta chain) stems from a study of blood T cells in healthy people across ages. Overall study findings and caveats: Both naive CD4+ cell counts and diversity were greater in long-lived donors than in aged donors.

Turning to this clonotype: The antigen remains undetermined.

The use of a sample-barcoded 5' primer and a J-beta primer mix characterized a second PCR of roughly 7 to 11 cycles. TCRdb re-called the 5' RACE reads with MiXCR, one entry per CDR3 protein. The repertoire has some 760,000 distinct CDR3 sequences, roughly 25% of them found once; the top ten carry more than 7.5%. In addition, the sample was reused for a study of T cells of mothers and their children.

Sequencing used blood. The sequence was obtained from a boy younger than 18 in good health.

The CDR3 spells CASRTGGTGELFF. DNA of the CDR3: TGTGCCAGCAGGACAGGGGGCACCGGGGAGCTGTTTTTT. The chain recombines TRBV7-2 with TRBJ2-2, with 9 bases lining up with TRBD1. Germline CDR1 SGHTA, CDR2 FQGNSA. The CDR3 is made up of 13 amino acids. J was trimmed by 4 bases and V by 6 bases; bases with no gene match: 0.